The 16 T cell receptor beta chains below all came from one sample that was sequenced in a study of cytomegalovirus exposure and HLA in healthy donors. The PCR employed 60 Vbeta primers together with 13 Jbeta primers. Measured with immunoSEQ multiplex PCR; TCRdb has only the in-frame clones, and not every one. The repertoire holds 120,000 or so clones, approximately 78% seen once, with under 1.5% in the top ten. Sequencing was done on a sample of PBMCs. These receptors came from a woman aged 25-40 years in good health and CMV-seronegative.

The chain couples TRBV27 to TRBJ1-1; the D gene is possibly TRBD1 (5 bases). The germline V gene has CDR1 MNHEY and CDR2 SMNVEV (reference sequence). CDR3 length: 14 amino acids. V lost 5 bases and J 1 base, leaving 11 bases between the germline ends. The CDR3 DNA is TGTGCCAGCAGTATTAGGGGCTCGAACACTGAAGCTTTCTTT. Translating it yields CASSIRGSNTEAFF.

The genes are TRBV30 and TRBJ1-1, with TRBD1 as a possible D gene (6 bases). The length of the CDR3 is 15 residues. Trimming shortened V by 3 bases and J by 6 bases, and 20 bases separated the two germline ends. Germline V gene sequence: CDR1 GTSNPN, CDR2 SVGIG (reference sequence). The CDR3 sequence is CAWSQGGQRNAEAFF. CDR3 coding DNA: TGTGCCTGGAGCCAAGGCGGACAGAGAAACGCTGAAGCTTTCTTT.

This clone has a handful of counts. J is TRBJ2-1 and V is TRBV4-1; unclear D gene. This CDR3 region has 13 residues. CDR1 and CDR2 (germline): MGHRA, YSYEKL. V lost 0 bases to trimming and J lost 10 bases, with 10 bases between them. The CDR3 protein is CASSQEVEREQFF. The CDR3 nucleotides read TGCGCCAGCAGCCAAGAGGTAGAGAGAGAGCAGTTCTTC.

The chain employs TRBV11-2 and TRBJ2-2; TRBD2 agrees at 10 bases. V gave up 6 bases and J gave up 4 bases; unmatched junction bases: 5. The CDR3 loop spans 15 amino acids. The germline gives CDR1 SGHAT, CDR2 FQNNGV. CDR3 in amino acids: CASSFSGRSTGELFF. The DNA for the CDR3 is TGTGCCAGCAGTTTTAGCGGGAGGTCCACCGGGGAGCTGTTTTTT.

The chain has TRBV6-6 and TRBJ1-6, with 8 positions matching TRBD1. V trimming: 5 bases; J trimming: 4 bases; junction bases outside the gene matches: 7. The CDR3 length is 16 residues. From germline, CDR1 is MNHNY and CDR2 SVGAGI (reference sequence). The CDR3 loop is CASSQTGEIYNSPLHF. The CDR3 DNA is TGTGCCAGCAGTCAGACAGGGGAGATTTATAATTCACCCCTCCACTTT.

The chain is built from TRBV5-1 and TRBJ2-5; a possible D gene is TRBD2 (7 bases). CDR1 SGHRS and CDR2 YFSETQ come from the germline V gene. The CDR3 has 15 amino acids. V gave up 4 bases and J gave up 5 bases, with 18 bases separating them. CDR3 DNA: TGCGCCAGCAGCCCGCCCAGGGGAGGGCTGGAGACCCAGTACTTC. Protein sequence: CASSPPRGGLETQYF.

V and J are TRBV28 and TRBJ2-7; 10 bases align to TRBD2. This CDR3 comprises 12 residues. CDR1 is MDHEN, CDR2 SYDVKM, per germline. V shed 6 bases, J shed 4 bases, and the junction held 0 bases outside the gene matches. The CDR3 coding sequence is TGTGCCAGCAGACTAGCGGGATACGAGCAGTACTTC. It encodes CASRLAGYEQYF.

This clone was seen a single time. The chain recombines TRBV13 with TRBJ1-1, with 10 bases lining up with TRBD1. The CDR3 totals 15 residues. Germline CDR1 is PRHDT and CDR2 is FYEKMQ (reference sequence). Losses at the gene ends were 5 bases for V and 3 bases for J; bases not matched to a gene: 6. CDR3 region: CASSPTGTGDTEAFF. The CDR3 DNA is TGTGCCAGCAGCCCCACCGGGACAGGGGACACTGAAGCTTTCTTT. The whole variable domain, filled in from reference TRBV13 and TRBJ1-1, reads AAGVIQSPRHLIKEKRETATLKCYPIPRHDTVYWYQQGPGQDPQFLISFYEKMQSDKGSIPDRFSAQQFSDYHSELNMSSLELGDSALYFCASSPTGTGDTEAFFGQGTRLTVV.

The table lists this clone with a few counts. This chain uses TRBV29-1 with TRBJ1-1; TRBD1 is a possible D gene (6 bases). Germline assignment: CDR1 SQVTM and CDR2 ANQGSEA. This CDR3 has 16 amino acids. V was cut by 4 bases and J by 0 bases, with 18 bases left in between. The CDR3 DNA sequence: TGCAGCGTTGTCCGACTTAACAGGGAAATGAACACTGAAGCTTTCTTT. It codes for CSVVRLNREMNTEAFF.

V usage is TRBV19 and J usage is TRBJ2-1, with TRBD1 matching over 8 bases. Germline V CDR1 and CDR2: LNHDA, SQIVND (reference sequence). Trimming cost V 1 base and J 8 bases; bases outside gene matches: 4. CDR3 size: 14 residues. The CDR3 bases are TGTGCCAGTAGTATAGGGACAGGGACCCATGAGCAGTTCTTC. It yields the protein CASSIGTGTHEQFF.

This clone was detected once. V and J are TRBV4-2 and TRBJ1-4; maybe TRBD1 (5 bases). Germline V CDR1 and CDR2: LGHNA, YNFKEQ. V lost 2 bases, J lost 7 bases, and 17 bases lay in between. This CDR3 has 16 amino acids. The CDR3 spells CASSQRDRDSSEKLFF. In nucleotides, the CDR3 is TGTGCCAGCAGCCAAAGGGACCGGGACTCTTCTGAAAAACTGTTTTTT.

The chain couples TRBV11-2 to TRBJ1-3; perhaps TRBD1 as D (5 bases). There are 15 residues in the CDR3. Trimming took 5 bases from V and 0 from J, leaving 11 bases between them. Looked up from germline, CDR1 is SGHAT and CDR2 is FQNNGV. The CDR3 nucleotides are TGTGCCAGCAGCCCTCAGGGCACCTCTGGAAACACCATATATTTT. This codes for CASSPQGTSGNTIYF.

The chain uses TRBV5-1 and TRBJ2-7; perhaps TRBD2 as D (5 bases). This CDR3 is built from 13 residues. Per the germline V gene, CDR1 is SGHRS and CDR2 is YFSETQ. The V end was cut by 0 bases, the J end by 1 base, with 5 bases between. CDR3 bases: TGCGCCAGCAGCTTGGCGGGATCCTACGAGCAGTACTTC. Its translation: CASSLAGSYEQYF.

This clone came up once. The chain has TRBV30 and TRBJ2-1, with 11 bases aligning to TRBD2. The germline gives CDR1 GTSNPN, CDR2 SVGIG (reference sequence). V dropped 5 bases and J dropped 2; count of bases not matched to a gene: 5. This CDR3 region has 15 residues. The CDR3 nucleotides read TGTGCCTGGGACCCGGGACTAGCGGCCTACAATGAGCAGTTCTTC. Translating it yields CAWDPGLAAYNEQFF.

This CDR3 is CASSELAGGTYEQYF. CDR3 DNA: TGTGCCAGCAGTGAGCTAGCGGGAGGGACGTACGAGCAGTACTTC. The V and J genes are TRBV25-1 and TRBJ2-7; 12 nucleotides agree with TRBD2. Trimming took 3 bases from V and 4 from J; bases not matched to a gene: 4. This CDR3 has 15 residues. CDR1 is MGHDK and CDR2 is SYGVNS in the germline V gene.

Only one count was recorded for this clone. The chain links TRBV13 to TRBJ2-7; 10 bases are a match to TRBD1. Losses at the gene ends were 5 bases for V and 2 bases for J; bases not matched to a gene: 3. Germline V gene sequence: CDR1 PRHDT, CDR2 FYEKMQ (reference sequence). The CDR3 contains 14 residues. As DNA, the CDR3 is TGTGCCAGCAGCGGGACAGGGGTGCCCTACGAGCAGTACTTC. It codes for CASSGTGVPYEQYF. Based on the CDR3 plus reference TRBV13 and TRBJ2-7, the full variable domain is AAGVIQSPRHLIKEKRETATLKCYPIPRHDTVYWYQQGPGQDPQFLISFYEKMQSDKGSIPDRFSAQQFSDYHSELNMSSLELGDSALYFCASSGTGVPYEQYFGPGTRLTVT.